This T cell receptor (beta chain) was found in a study of graft-versus-host responses after intestinal transplantation. Across the whole study: Transplantation in recipients was multivisceral, liver-intestinal, or isolated intestinal. Anti-thymocyte globulin served as induction for all recipients, who then took tacrolimus and steroids for 2 to 4 years.

Of note for this clone: Its matching antigen is unknown.

The CDR3 runs to 14 residues. J was trimmed by 8 bases and V by 3 bases; bases with no gene match: 9. CDR1 and CDR2 from the germline V gene are KGHSH and LQKENI. TCRdb's table, derived via immunoSEQ multiplex PCR, lists solely in-frame clones and lacks some. This sample has about 47,000 clones, with approximately 92% found just once. Study-wide findings and caveats: Where graft-donor T cell macrochimerism was present, patients had high graft-versus-host to host-versus-graft clonal ratios in allografts. The authors found GvH clones in recipient marrow, some appearing first in ileum or blood.

The chain recombines TRBV18 with TRBJ1-1; 7 bases are a match to TRBD1. The material was PBMCs, obtained approximately 740 days after a first intestinal transplant, on the day of a second. This receptor was taken from a human patient who received an intestinal transplant, so some T cells may come from the graft donor. CDR3 region: CASSPGTDPREAFF. The CDR3 nucleotides read TGTGCCAGCTCACCCGGGACAGACCCGAGGGAAGCTTTCTTT.